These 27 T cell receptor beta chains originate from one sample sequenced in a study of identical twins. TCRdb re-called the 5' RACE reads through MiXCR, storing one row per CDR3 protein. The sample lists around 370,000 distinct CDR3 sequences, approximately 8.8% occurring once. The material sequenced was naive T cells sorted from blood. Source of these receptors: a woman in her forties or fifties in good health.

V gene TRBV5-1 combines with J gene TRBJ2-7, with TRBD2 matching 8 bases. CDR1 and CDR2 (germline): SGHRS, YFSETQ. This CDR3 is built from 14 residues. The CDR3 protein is CAGSLEAGDYEQYV. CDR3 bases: TGCGCCGGCAGCTTGGAAGCGGGGGACTACGAGCAGTACGTC.

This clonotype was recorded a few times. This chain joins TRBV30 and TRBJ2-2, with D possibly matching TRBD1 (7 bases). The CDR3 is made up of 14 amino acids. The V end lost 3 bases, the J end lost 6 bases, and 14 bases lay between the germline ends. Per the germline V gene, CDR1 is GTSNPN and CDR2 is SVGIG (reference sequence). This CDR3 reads CAWRGGQAPGELFF. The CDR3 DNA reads TGTGCCTGGAGGGGAGGACAGGCACCCGGGGAGCTGTTTTTT.

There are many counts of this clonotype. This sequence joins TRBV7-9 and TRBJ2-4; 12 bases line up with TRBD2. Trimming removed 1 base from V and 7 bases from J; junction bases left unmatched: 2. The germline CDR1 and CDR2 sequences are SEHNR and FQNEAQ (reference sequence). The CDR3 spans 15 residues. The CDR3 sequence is CASSLGTSGKNIQYF. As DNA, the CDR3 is TGTGCCAGCAGCTTAGGGACTAGCGGGAAGAACATTCAGTACTTC.

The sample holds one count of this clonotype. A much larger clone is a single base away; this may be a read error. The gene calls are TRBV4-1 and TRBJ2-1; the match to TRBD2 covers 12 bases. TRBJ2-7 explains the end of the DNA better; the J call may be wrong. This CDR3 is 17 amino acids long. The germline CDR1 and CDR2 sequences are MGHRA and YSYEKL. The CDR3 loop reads CASSQPLAGGPYNEQYF. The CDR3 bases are TGCGCCAGCAGCCAACCACTAGCGGGAGGCCCCTACAATGAGCAGTACTTC.

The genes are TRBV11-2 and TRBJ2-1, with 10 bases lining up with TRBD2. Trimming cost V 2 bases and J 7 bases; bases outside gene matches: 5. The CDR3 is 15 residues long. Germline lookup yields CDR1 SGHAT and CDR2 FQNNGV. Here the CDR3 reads CASSLSAGGPNEQFF. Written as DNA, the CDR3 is TGTGCCAGCAGCTTATCAGCGGGAGGGCCGAATGAGCAGTTCTTC.

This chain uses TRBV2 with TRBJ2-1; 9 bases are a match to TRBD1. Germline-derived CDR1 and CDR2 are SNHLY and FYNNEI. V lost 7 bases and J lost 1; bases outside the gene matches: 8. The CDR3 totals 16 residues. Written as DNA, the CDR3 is TGTGCCAGCAACCCCTGGGGACAGGGTTCCTACAATGAGCAGTTCTTC. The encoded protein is CASNPWGQGSYNEQFF.

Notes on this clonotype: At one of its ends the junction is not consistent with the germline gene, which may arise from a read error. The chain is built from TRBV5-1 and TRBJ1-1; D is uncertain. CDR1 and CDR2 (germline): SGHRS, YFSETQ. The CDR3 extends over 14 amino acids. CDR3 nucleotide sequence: TGCGCCAGCAACTTGGGGTCGGTGAACACTGAAGCTTTCTTT. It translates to CASNLGSVNTEAFF.

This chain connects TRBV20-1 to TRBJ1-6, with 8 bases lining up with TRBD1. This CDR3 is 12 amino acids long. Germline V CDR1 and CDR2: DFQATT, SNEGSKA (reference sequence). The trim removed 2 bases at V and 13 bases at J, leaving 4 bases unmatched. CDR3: CSARQGAFPLHF. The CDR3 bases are TGCAGTGCTAGACAGGGGGCATTCCCCCTCCACTTT.

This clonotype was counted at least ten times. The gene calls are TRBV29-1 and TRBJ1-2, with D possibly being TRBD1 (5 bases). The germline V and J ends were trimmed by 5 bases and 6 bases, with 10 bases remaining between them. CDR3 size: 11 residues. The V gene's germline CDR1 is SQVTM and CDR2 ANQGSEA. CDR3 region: CSVYKGDGYTF. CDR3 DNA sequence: TGCAGCGTTTACAAAGGGGATGGCTACACCTTC.

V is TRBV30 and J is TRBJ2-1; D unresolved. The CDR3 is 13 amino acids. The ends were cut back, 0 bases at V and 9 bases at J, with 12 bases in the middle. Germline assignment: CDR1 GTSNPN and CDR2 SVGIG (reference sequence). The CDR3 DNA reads TGTGCCTGGAGTGTACCGCCTAGATTTGAGCAGTTCTTC. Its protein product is CAWSVPPRFEQFF.

CDR3 coding DNA: TGTGCCAGCAGCGGACACACGAGCTCTGGAAACACCATATATTTT. The encoded protein is CASSGHTSSGNTIYF. The chain uses TRBV21-1 and TRBJ1-3; TRBD1, the table's D call, was not compared with the DNA. TRBV21-1 counts as a pseudogene. CDR3 length: 15 residues.

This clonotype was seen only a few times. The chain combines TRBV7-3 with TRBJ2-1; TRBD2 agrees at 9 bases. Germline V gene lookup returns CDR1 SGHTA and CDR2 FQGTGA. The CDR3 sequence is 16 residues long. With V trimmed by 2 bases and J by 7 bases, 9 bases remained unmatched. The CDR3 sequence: CASSLAALAGWNEQFF. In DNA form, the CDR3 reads TGTGCCAGCAGCTTAGCGGCTCTAGCGGGATGGAATGAGCAGTTCTTC.

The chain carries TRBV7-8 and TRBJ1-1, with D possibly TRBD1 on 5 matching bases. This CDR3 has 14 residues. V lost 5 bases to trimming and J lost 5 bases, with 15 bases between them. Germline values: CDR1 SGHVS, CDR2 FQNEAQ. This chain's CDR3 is CASSHGAGGTEAFF. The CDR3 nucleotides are TGTGCCAGCAGCCACGGGGCGGGGGGGACTGAAGCTTTCTTT.

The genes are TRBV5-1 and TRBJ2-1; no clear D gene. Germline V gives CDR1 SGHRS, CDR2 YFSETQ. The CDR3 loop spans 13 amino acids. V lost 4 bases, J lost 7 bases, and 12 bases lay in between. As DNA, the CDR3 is TGCGCCAGCAGCCCGCTGACGCGGAATGAGCAGTTCTTC. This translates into CASSPLTRNEQFF.

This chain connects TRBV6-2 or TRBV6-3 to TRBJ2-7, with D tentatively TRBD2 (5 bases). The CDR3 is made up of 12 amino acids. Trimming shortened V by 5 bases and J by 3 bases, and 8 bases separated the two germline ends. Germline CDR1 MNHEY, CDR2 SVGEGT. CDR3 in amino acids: CASSKLDYEQYF. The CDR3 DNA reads TGTGCCAGCAGTAAACTAGACTACGAGCAGTACTTC.

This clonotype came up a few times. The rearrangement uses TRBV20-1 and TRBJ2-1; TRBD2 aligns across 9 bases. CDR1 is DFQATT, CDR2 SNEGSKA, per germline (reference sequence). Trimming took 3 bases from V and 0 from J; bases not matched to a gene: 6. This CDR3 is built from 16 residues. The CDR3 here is CSARTSGPTSYNEQFF. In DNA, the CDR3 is TGCAGTGCTAGGACTAGCGGCCCGACCTCCTACAATGAGCAGTTCTTC.

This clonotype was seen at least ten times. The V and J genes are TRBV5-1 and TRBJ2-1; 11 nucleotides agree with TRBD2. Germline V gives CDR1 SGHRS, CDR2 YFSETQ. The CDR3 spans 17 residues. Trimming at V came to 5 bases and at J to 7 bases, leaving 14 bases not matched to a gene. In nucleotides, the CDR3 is TGCGCCAGCAGAGGGTCTAGCGGGAGGCCTCTCTATAATGAGCAGTTCTTC. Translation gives CASRGSSGRPLYNEQFF.

The CDR3 region has the DNA TGCGCCAGCAGCCAAACTAACTCAAAGGGAGGTCTTGAGCAGTTCTTC. Its protein is CASSQTNSKGGLEQFF. The rearrangement joins TRBV4-1 to TRBJ2-1, with a possible D match to TRBD2 (6 bases). This CDR3 spans 16 amino acids. The ends were cut back, 2 bases at V and 9 bases at J, with 20 bases in the middle. CDR1 and CDR2 (germline): MGHRA, YSYEKL.

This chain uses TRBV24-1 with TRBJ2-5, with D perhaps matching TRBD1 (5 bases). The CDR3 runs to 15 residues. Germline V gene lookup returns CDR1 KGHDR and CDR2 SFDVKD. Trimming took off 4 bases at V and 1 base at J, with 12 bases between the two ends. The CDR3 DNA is TGTGCCACCAGTGACTCCAGACAGCGCCAAGAGACCCAGTACTTC. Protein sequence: CATSDSRQRQETQYF.

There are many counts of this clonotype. The CDR3 here is CSAIRITEAFF. In nucleotides, the CDR3 is TGCAGTGCTATCCGTATCACTGAAGCTTTCTTT. The chain combines TRBV20-1 with TRBJ1-1, with D hard to call. The germline gives CDR1 DFQATT, CDR2 SNEGSKA (reference sequence). The CDR3 covers 11 residues. The V gene lost 4 bases and the J gene lost 4 bases, with 7 bases spanning the gap.

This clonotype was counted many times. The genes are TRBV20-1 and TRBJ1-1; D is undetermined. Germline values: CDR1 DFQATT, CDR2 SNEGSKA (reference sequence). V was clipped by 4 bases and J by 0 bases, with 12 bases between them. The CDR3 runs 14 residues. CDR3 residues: CSATGGRLNTEAFF. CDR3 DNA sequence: TGCAGTGCTACCGGTGGGAGATTGAACACTGAAGCTTTCTTT.

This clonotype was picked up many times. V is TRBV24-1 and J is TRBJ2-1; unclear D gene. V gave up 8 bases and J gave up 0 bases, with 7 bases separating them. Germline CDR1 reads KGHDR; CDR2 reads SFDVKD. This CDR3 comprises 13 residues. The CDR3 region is CATKATSYNEQFF. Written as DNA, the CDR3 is TGTGCCACCAAGGCGACCTCCTACAATGAGCAGTTCTTC.

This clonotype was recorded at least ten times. DNA of the CDR3: TGCGCCAGCAGTCCAAGAGAGGGGGATGGGACTAGGTTTTACAATGAGCAGTTCTTC. Translating it yields CASSPREGDGTRFYNEQFF. The chain couples TRBV4-1 to TRBJ2-1, with TRBD2 matching over 8 bases. The V gene's germline CDR1 is MGHRA and CDR2 YSYEKL. This CDR3 spans 19 amino acids. J gave up 4 bases and V 6 bases, and 20 bases lay outside the gene matches.

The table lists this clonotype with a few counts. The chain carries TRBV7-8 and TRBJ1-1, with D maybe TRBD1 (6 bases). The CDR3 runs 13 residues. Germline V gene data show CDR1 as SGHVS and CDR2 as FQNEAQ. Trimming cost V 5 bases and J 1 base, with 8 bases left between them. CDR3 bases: TGTGCCAGCAGCGCGGACAGGAACACTGAAGCTTTCTTT. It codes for CASSADRNTEAFF.

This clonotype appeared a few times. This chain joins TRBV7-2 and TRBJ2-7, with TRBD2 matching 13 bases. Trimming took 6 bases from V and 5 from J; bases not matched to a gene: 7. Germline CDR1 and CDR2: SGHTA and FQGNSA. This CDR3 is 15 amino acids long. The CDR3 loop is CASSPLAGGPNEQYF. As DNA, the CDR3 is TGTGCCAGCAGTCCACTAGCGGGAGGGCCGAACGAGCAGTACTTC. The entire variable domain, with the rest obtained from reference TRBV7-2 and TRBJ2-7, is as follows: GAGVSQSPSNKVTEKGKDVELRCDPISGHTALYWYRQSLGQGLEFLIYFQGNSAPDKSGLPSDRFSAERTGGSVSTLTIQRTQQEDSAVYLCASSPLAGGPNEQYFGPGTRLTVT.

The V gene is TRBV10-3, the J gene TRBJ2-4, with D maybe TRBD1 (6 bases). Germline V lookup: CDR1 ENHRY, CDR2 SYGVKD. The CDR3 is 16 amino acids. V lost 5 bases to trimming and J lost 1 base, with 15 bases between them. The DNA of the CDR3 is TGTGCCATCAGTAAGGGGGACGGTCTTGCCAAAAACATTCAGTACTTC. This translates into CAISKGDGLAKNIQYF.

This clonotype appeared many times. In DNA form, the CDR3 reads TGTGCCAGCAGCCAAGATCTGTTAGGGGGCGATGAGCAGTTCTTC. Translated, it gives CASSQDLLGGDEQFF. The chain uses TRBV3-1 and TRBJ2-1; 7 nucleotides align to TRBD1. V dropped 0 bases and J dropped 8; count of bases not matched to a gene: 7. The CDR3 consists of 15 residues. Germline V lookup: CDR1 LGHDT, CDR2 YNNKEL (reference sequence).